The 14 T cell receptor beta chains below were found in one sample sequenced in a study of blood T cell repertoires in COVID-19. Assay: immunoSEQ multiplex PCR; the TCRdb copy retains only in-frame clones and omits some. The sample contains some 130,000 clones, 84% of which appear only once. Sequenced sample: PBMCs or T cells enriched from blood (not recorded which). These receptors all stem from a man aged 35-49 years with acute COVID-19.

V is TRBV30 and J is TRBJ2-1; D gene ambiguous. Germline assignment: CDR1 GTSNPN and CDR2 SVGIG (reference sequence). The V end lost 4 bases, the J end lost 6 bases, and 10 bases lay between the germline ends. This CDR3 contains 12 residues. The CDR3 protein is CAWTSEGNEQFF. The CDR3 coding sequence is TGTGCCTGGACTAGTGAAGGCAATGAGCAGTTCTTC.

The chain recombines TRBV5-1 with TRBJ1-2; 9 positions match TRBD1. This CDR3 spans 14 amino acids. Germline CDR1 and CDR2: SGHRS and YFSETQ. V dropped 0 bases and J dropped 8; count of bases not matched to a gene: 5. The CDR3 loop is CASSLAGQGGGYTF. DNA of the CDR3: TGCGCCAGCAGCTTGGCGGGACAGGGTGGCGGCTACACCTTC.

The V and J genes are TRBV30 and TRBJ2-7, with D possibly matching TRBD2 (6 bases). Trimming stripped 2 bases from V and 0 bases from J, with 14 bases between. The CDR3 length is 15 residues. The germline CDR1 and CDR2 sequences are GTSNPN and SVGIG (reference sequence). DNA for the CDR3: TGTGCCTGGAGTAACCTAGCGCCGAGCTCCTACGAGCAGTACTTC. This translates into CAWSNLAPSSYEQYF.

The chain is built from TRBV28 and TRBJ2-3; TRBD1 aligns across 7 bases. With 7 bases clipped from V and 3 bases from J, the junction kept 13 bases outside the gene matches. Germline assignment: CDR1 MDHEN and CDR2 SYDVKM. This CDR3 is built from 16 residues. This CDR3 reads CASKVVTGDVTDTQYF. CDR3 nucleotide sequence: TGTGCCAGCAAGGTAGTTACAGGGGACGTGACAGATACGCAGTATTTT.

The chain combines TRBV7-6 with TRBJ1-5, with TRBD1 matching over 12 bases. CDR1 and CDR2 (germline): SGHVS, FNYEAQ. Germline trimming cut 5 bases from V and 5 bases from J; bases unmatched to any gene: 10. This CDR3 is built from 17 residues. This CDR3 is CASSVGTGGRKDQPQHF. CDR3 DNA sequence: TGTGCCAGCAGCGTTGGGACAGGGGGCCGCAAAGATCAGCCCCAGCATTTT.

The chain is built from TRBV7-6 and TRBJ2-7; the D gene is possibly TRBD2 (5 bases). The V end lost 1 base, the J end lost 6 bases, and 10 bases lay between the germline ends. The CDR3 is made up of 13 amino acids. Looked up from germline, CDR1 is SGHVS and CDR2 is FNYEAQ. CDR3 loop: CASSLVTSGEQYF. The CDR3, as DNA: TGTGCCAGCAGCTTAGTTACAAGCGGCGAGCAGTACTTC.

V and J are TRBV11-3 and TRBJ1-5; 9 bases are a match to TRBD1. Germline V CDR1 and CDR2: SGHNT, YENEEA. There are 15 residues in the CDR3. V shed 0 bases, J shed 5 bases, and the junction held 2 bases outside the gene matches. In DNA form, the CDR3 reads TGTGCCAGCAGCTTAGATGACAGGGGGTATCAGCCCCAGCATTTT. It yields the protein CASSLDDRGYQPQHF.

The chain combines TRBV9 with TRBJ1-2, with 9 bases identical to TRBD1. V was clipped by 4 bases and J by 4 bases; unmatched bases: 5. CDR1 SGDLS and CDR2 YYNGEE come from the germline V gene. The CDR3 loop spans 14 amino acids. CDR3: CASSRGQGIYGYTF. Written as DNA, the CDR3 is TGTGCCAGCAGCCGGGGACAGGGCATCTATGGCTACACCTTC.

V is TRBV11-2 and J is TRBJ2-2; weak D call: TRBD1 (6 bases). V was shortened by 1 base and J by 7 bases, with 13 bases between the two germline ends. CDR3 length equals 15 residues. Germline assignment: CDR1 SGHAT and CDR2 FQNNGV. In nucleotides, the CDR3 is TGTGCCAGCAGCTTAGGAGGGGGTACCGGCGGGGAGCTGTTTTTT. Protein product: CASSLGGGTGGELFF.

The rearrangement links TRBV6-5 to TRBJ2-4; the match to TRBD1 covers 9 bases. The germline V gene encodes CDR1 MNHEY and CDR2 SVGAGI. The CDR3 runs 14 residues. Losses at the gene ends were 5 bases for V and 7 bases for J; bases not matched to a gene: 6. CDR3 residues: CASSKDRGGNIQYF. DNA of the CDR3: TGTGCCAGCAGTAAGGACAGGGGAGGGAACATTCAGTACTTC.

CDR3 in DNA: TGCGCCAGCAGTTCGGAATCAGCGGGAGGGGGCTTCCTCGAGACCCAGTACTTC. It translates to CASSSESAGGGFLETQYF. The chain recombines TRBV5-1 with TRBJ2-5; 10 nucleotides agree with TRBD2. CDR1 SGHRS and CDR2 YFSETQ come from the germline V gene. The CDR3 spans 18 residues. Trimming at V came to 5 bases and at J to 5 bases, leaving 18 bases not matched to a gene.

The J gene is TRBJ1-2, the V gene TRBV19; D is undetermined. V was cut by 7 bases and J by 8 bases, with 11 bases left in between. The CDR3 has 11 residues. Germline V lookup: CDR1 LNHDA, CDR2 SQIVND (reference sequence). The CDR3 loop reads CASMAAEGYTF. The CDR3 nucleotides are TGTGCCAGTATGGCGGCCGAGGGCTACACCTTC.

The chain joins TRBV7-2 to TRBJ1-1; the D is unclear. Germline CDR1 and CDR2: SGHTA and FQGNSA. Trimming removed 2 bases at V and 1 base at J, with 8 bases between. The CDR3 consists of 14 residues. CDR3: CASSLHPRNTEAFF. As DNA, the CDR3 is TGTGCCAGCAGCTTACACCCCAGGAACACTGAAGCTTTCTTT.

The CDR3, as DNA: TGCGCCAGCCCGCGGGGGACGGCCGGGGAGCTGTTTTTT. It codes for CASPRGTAGELFF. J is TRBJ2-2 and V is TRBV10-1, with 7 bases fitting TRBD2. Germline CDR1 WNHNN, CDR2 SYGVQD (reference sequence). The CDR3 is 13 amino acids. After removal of 8 bases from V and 6 bases from J, the junction contained 6 bases not matched to a gene.